This T cell receptor (beta chain) was captured in a study of blood T cells in healthy people across ages. The germline V gene encodes CDR1 MNHNY and CDR2 SVGAGI (reference sequence). The CDR3 covers 15 residues. V shed 4 bases, J shed 2 bases, and the junction held 7 bases outside the gene matches. Using a J-beta primer mix together with a sample-barcoded 5' primer, a second PCR was run for roughly 7 to 12 cycles. Every sample gave at least 2.5 million paired-end reads containing CDR3. In TCRdb, the 5' RACE reads were re-called with MiXCR into one record per CDR3 protein. This table has more than 800,000 distinct CDR3 sequences, over 35% appearing once.

Sequencing was done on a sample of blood. The chain is built from TRBV6-6 and TRBJ2-5; 7 positions agree with TRBD1. The TCR originated in a woman in her fifties or sixties in good health. CDR3 residues: CASSSGGQIQETQYF. The CDR3 DNA sequence: TGTGCCAGCAGTTCTGGGGGACAGATTCAAGAGACCCAGTACTTC.